Sequencing of this T cell receptor (beta chain) was carried out in a study of immune evolution from preneoplasia to lung adenocarcinoma. The V and J ends lost 0 bases and 7 bases, in that order; junction bases with no gene match: 5. CDR1 and CDR2 (germline): SGHNT, YYREEE (reference sequence). This CDR3 region has 14 residues. Patient tissue came from resections in Japan or China, 2014–2017. TCRdb's table, derived via immunoSEQ multiplex PCR, lists solely in-frame clones and lacks some. The sample carries some 21,000 clones, about 80% recorded once. Specimen: FFPE invasive lung adenocarcinoma tissue. This sequence originates from a person between 60 and 70 years old with lung adenocarcinoma. The gene calls are TRBV5-4 and TRBJ2-7; 9 bases map to TRBD1. CDR3 nucleotides: TGTGCCAGCAGCTTGGGACAGGGGGTGTGGGAGCAGTACTTC. Amino acid sequence: CASSLGQGVWEQYF.